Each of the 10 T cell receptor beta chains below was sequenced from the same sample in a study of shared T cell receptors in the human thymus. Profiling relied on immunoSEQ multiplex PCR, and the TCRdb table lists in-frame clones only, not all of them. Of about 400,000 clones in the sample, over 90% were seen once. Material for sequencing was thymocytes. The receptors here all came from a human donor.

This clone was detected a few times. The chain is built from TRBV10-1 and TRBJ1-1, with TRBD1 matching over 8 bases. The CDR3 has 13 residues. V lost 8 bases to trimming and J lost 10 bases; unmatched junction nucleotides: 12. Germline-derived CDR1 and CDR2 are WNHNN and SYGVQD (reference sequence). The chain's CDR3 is CASGPGGEWRAFF. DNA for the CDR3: TGCGCCAGCGGCCCAGGGGGCGAGTGGAGAGCTTTCTTT.

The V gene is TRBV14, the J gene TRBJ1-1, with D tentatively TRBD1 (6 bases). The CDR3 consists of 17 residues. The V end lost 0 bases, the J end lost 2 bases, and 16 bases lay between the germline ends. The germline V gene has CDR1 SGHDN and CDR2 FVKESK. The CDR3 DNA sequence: TGTGCCAGCAGCCAAGATGGGGGGGCCAGGGTAAACACTGAAGCTTTCTTT. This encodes CASSQDGGARVNTEAFF.

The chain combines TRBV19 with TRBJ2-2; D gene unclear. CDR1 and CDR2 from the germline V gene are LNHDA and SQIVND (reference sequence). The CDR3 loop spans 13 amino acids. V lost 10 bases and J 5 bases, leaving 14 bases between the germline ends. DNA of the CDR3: TGTGCCACCACCGCCTGGCGGACCGGGGAGCTGTTTTTT. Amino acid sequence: CATTAWRTGELFF.

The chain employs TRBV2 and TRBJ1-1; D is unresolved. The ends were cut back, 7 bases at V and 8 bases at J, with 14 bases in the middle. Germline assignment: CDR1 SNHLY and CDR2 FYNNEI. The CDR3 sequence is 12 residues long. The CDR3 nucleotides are TGTGCCAGCAAGTTGTCAGCACTAGAAGCTTTCTTT. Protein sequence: CASKLSALEAFF.

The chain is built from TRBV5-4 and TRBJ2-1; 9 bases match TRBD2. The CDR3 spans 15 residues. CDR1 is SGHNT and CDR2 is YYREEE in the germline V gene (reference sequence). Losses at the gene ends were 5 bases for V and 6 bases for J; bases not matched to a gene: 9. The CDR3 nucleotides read TGTGCCAGCAGATTCCCCGGGACTAGCAGCAATGAGCAGTTCTTC. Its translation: CASRFPGTSSNEQFF.

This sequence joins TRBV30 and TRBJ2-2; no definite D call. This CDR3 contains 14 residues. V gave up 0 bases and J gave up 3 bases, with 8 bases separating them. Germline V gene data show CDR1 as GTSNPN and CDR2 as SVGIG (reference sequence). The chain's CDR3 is CAWSVRLYTGELFF. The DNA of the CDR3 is TGTGCCTGGAGTGTAAGACTTTACACCGGGGAGCTGTTTTTT. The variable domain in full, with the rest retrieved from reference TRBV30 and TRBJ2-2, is SQTIHQWPATLVQPVGSPLSLECTVEGTSNPNLYWYRQAAGRGLQLLFYSVGIGQISSEVPQNLSASRPQDRQFILSSKKLLLSDSGFYLCAWSVRLYTGELFFGEGSRLTVL.

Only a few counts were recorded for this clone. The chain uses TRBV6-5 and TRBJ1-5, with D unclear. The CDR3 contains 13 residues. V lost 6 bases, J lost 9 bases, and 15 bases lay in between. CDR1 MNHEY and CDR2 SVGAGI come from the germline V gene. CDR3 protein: CASRANPSGPQHF. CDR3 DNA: TGTGCCAGCAGGGCGAACCCTAGCGGGCCCCAGCATTTT.

Here the CDR3 DNA reads TGCAGCGTACCATTGTTGGTCCAGGGCCGAGGCTACACCTTC. Amino acid sequence: CSVPLLVQGRGYTF. The V and J genes are TRBV29-1 and TRBJ1-2; D is possibly TRBD1 (5 bases). The V end was cut by 6 bases, the J end by 8 bases, with 22 bases between. Germline values: CDR1 SQVTM, CDR2 ANQGSEA. The CDR3 has 14 amino acids.

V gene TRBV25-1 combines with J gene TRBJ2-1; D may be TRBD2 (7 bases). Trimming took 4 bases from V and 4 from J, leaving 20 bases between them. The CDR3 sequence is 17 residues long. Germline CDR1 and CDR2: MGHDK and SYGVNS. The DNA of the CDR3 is TGTGCCAGCAGTGCCTCGACGCGGGGGCCGGGATACAATGAGCAGTTCTTC. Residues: CASSASTRGPGYNEQFF.

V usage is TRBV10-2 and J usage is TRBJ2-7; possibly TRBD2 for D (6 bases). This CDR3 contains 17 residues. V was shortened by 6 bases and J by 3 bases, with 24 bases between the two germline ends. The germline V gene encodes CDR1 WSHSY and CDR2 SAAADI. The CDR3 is CASRSDTRWTGGYEQYF. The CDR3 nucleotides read TGCGCCAGCAGGAGTGACACCCGTTGGACCGGGGGCTACGAGCAGTACTTC.